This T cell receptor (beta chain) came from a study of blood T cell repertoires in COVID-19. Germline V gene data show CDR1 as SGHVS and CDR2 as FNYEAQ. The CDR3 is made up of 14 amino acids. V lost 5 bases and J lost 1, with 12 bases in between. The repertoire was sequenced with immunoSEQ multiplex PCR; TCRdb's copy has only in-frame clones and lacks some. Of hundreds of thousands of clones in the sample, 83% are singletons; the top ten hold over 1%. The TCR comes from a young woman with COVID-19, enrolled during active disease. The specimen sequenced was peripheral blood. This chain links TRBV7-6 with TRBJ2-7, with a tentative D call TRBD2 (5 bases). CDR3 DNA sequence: TGTGCCAGCAGCCGGGTTCGGGGTTCCTACGAGCAGTACTTC. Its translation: CASSRVRGSYEQYF.